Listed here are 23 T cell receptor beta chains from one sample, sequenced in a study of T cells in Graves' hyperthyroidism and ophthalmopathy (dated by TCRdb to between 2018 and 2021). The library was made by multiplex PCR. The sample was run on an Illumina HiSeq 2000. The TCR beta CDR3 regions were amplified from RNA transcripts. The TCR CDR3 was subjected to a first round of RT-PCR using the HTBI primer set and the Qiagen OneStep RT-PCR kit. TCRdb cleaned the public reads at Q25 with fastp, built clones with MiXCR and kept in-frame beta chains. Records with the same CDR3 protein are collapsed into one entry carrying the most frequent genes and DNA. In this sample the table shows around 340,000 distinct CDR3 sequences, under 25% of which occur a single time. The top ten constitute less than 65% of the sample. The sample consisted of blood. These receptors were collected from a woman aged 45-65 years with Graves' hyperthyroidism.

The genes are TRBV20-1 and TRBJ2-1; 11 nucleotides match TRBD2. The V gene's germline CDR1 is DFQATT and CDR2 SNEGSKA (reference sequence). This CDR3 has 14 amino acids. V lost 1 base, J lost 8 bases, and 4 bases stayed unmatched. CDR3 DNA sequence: TGCAGTGCTAGAGGACTAGCGGGGATCGATGAGCAGTTCTTC. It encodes CSARGLAGIDEQFF.

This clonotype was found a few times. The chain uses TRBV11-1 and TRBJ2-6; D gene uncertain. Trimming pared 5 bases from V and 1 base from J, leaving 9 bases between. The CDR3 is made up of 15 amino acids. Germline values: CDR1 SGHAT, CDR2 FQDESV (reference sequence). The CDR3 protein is CASSLVHSGANVLTF. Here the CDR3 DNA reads TGTGCCAGCAGCCTTGTGCATTCTGGGGCCAACGTCCTGACTTTC.

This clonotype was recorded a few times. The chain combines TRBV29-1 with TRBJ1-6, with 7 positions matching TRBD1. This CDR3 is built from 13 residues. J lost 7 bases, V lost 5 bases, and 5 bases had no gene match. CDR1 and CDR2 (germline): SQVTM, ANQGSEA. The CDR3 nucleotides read TGCAGCGTTAAACCGGGACAGAATTCACCCCTCCACTTT. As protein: CSVKPGQNSPLHF.

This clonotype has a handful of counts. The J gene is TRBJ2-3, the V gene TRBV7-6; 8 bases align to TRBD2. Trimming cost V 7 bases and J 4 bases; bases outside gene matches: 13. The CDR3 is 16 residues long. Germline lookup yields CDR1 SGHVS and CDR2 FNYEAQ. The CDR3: CASTLDGAGGPDTQYF. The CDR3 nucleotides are TGTGCCAGCACCCTAGACGGGGCGGGGGGCCCAGATACGCAGTATTTT.

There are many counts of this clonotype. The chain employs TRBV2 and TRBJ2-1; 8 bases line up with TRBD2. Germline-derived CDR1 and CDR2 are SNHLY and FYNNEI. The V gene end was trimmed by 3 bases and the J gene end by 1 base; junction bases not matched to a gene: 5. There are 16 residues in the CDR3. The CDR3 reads CASSEVSGISYNEQFF. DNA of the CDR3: TGTGCCAGCAGTGAGGTTAGCGGGATTTCCTACAATGAGCAGTTCTTC.

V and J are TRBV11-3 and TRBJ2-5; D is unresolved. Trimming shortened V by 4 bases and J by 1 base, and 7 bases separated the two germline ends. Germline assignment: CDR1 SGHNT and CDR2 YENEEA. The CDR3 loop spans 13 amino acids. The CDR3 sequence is CASSSYSQETQYF. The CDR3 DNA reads TGTGCCAGCAGCTCATACAGCCAAGAGACCCAGTACTTC.

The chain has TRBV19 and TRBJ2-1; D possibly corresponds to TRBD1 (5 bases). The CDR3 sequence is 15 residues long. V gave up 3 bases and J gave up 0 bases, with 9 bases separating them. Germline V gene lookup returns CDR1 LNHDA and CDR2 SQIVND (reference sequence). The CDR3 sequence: CASSMTVSSYNEQFF. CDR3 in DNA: TGTGCCAGTAGTATGACAGTAAGCTCCTACAATGAGCAGTTCTTC.

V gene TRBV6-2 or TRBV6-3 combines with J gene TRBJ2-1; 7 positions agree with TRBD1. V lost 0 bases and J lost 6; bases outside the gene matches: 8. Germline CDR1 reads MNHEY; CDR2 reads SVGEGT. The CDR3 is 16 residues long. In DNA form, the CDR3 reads TGTGCCAGCAGTTACTCGAGACAGGGTATGGGCAATGAGCAGTTCTTC. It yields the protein CASSYSRQGMGNEQFF.

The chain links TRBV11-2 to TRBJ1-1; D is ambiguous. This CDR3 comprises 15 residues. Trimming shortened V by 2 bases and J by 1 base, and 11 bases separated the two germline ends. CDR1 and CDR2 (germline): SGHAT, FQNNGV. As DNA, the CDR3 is TGTGCCAGCAGCTTAATCGAGCAGGCGAACACTGAAGCTTTCTTT. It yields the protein CASSLIEQANTEAFF.

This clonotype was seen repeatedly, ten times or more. The CDR3 is CASSLWAYNEQFF. CDR3 bases: TGTGCCAGCAGTTTATGGGCTTACAATGAGCAGTTCTTC. V is TRBV28 and J is TRBJ2-1, with D hard to call. This CDR3 spans 13 amino acids. Trimming shortened V by 0 bases and J by 4 bases, and 4 bases separated the two germline ends. Germline V lookup: CDR1 MDHEN, CDR2 SYDVKM.

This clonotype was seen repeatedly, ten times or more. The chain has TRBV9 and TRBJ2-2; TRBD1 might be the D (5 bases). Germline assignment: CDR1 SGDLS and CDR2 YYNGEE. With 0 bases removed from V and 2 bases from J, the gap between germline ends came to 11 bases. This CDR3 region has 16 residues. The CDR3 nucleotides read TGTGCCAGCAGCGTAGGTTCGACAGTTAACACCGGGGAGCTGTTTTTT. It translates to CASSVGSTVNTGELFF.

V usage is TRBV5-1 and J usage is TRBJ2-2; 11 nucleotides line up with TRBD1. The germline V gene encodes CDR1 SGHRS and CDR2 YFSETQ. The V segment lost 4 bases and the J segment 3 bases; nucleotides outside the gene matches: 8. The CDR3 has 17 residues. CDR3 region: CASSGRDRGSDTGELFF. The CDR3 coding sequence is TGCGCCAGCAGCGGCCGGGACAGGGGGTCGGACACCGGGGAGCTGTTTTTT.

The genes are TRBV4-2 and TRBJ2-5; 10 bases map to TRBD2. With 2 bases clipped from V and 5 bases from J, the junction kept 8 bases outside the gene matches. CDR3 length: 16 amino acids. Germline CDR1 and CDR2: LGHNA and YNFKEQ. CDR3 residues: CASSQTSGDLLETQYF. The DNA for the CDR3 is TGTGCCAGCAGCCAAACTAGCGGGGATCTCCTTGAGACCCAGTACTTC.

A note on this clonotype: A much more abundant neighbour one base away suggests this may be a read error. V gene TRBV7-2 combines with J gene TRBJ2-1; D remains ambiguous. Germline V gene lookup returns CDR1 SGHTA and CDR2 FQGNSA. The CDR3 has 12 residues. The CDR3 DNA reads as TGTGCCAACAGCTTAGATTGGGATGAGCAGTTCTTC. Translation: CANSLDWDEQFF.

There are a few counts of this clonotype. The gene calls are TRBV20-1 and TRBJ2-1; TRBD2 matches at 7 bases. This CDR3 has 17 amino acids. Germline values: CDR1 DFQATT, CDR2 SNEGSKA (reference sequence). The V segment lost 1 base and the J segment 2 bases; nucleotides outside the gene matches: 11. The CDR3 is CSARVRGGRVTYNEQFF. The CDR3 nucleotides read TGCAGTGCTAGAGTCCGTGGCGGGAGAGTAACCTACAATGAGCAGTTCTTC.

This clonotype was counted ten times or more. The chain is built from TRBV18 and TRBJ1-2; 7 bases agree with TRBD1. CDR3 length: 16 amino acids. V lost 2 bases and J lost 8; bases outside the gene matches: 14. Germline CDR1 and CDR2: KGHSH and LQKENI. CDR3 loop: CASSPRSDRDLWGYTF. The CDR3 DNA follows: TGTGCCAGCTCACCAAGATCTGACAGGGACCTTTGGGGCTACACCTTC.

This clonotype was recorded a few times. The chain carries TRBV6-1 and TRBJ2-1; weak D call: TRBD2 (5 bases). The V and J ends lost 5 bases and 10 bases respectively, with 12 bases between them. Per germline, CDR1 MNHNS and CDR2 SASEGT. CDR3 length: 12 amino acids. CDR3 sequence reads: CASSYGETEQFF. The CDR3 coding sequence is TGTGCCAGCAGTTATGGGGAGACAGAGCAGTTCTTC.

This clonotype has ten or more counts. In nucleotides, the CDR3 is TGTGCCAGCATCCCTCGGGGGGGGGGCACAGATACGCAGTATTTT. This encodes CASIPRGGGTDTQYF. The J gene is TRBJ2-3, the V gene TRBV12-3 or TRBV12-4; 8 positions agree with TRBD2. V dropped 7 bases and J dropped 1; count of bases not matched to a gene: 7. The CDR3 is 15 residues long.

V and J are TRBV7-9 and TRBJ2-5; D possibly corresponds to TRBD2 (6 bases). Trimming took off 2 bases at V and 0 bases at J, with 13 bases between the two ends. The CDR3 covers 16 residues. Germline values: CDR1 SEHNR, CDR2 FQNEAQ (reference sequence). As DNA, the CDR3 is TGTGCCAGCAGCTTAAGGTGGGAGGAGTACCAAGAGACCCAGTACTTC. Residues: CASSLRWEEYQETQYF.

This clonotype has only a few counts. The CDR3 loop is CASSSSAGGPYEQYF. The CDR3 DNA sequence: TGTGCCAGTAGTAGTTCAGCGGGAGGGCCCTACGAGCAGTACTTC. The genes are TRBV19 and TRBJ2-7; 10 bases align to TRBD2. CDR1 is LNHDA and CDR2 is SQIVND in the germline V gene (reference sequence). The V gene end was trimmed by 4 bases and the J gene end by 2 bases; junction bases not matched to a gene: 5. The CDR3 is 15 amino acids.

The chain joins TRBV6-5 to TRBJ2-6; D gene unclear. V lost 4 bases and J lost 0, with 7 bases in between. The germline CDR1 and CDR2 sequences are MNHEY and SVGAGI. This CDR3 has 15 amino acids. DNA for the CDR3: TGTGCCAGCAGTTGGGTCGTCTCTGGGGCCAACGTCCTGACTTTC. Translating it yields CASSWVVSGANVLTF.

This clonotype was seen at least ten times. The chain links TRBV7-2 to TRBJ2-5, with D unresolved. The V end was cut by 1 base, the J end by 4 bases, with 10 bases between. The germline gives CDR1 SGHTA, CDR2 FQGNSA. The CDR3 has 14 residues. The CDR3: CASSLGPAAETQYF. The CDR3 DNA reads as TGTGCCAGCAGCTTAGGTCCGGCAGCAGAGACCCAGTACTTC.

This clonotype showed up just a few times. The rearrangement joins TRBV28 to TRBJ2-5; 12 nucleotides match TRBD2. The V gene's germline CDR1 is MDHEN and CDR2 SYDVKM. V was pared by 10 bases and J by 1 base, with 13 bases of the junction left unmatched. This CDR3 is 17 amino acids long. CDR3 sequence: CATNGAGTSGLQETQYF. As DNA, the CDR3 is TGTGCCACCAATGGGGCGGGGACTAGCGGGCTCCAAGAGACCCAGTACTTC.